The sequence of this T cell receptor (beta chain) was determined in a study of PD-1 and CTLA-4 blockade in melanoma. The CDR3 is 11 amino acids. The germline V gene has CDR1 GTSNPN and CDR2 SVGIG (reference sequence). V was shortened by 1 base and J by 7 bases, with 7 bases between the two germline ends. Data came from immunoSEQ multiplex PCR; TCRdb stores just in-frame clones and leaves some out. The profile shows some 21,000 clones, roughly 88% of them singletons. The sequencing here drew on CD8+ T cells from peripheral blood, taken before anti-PD-1 treatment. The genes are TRBV30 and TRBJ1-1; D is uncertain. The clonotype comes from a human donor with melanoma. The CDR3: CAWSEGSEAFF. The CDR3 bases are TGTGCCTGGAGTGAGGGCAGTGAAGCTTTCTTT.